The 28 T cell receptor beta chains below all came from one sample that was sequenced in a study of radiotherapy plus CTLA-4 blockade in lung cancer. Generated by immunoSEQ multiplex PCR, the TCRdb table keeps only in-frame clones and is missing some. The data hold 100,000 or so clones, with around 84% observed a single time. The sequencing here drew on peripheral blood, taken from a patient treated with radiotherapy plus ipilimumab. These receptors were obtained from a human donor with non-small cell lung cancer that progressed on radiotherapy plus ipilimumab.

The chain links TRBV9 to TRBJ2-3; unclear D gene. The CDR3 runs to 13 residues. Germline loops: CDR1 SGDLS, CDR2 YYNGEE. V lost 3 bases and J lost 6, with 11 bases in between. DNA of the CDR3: TGTGCCAGCAGCGGGAGCCTCAGCGATACGCAGTATTTT. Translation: CASSGSLSDTQYF.

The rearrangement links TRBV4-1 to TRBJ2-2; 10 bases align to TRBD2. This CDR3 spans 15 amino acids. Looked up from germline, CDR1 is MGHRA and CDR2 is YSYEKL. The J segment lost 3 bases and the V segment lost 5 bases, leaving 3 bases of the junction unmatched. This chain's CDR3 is CASSGLAGDTGELFF. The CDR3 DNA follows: TGCGCCAGCAGCGGGCTAGCGGGAGACACCGGGGAGCTGTTTTTT.

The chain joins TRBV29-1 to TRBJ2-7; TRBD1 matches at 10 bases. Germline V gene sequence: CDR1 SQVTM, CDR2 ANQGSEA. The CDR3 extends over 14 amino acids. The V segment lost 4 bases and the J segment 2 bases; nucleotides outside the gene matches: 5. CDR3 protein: CSVGDRGLPYEQYF. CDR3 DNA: TGCAGCGTTGGGGACAGGGGTCTCCCCTACGAGCAGTACTTC.

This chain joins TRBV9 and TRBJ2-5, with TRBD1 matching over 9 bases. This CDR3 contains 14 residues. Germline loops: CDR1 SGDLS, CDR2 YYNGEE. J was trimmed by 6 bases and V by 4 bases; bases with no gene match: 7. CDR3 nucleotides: TGTGCCAGCAGCCCAGGGACAGGGATGCAGACCCAGTACTTC. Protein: CASSPGTGMQTQYF.

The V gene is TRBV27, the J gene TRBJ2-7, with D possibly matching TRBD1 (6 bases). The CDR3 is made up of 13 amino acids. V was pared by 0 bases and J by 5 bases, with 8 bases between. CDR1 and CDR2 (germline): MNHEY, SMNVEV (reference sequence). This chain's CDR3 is CASSLSGGNEQYF. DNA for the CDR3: TGTGCCAGCAGTTTATCAGGGGGAAACGAGCAGTACTTC.

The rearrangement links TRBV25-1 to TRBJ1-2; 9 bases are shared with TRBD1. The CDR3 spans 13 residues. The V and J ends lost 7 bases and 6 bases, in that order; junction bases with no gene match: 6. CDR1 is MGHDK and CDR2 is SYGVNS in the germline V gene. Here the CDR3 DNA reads TGTGCCAGCACGCCCGGGACAGGGAATGGCTACACCTTC. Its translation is CASTPGTGNGYTF.

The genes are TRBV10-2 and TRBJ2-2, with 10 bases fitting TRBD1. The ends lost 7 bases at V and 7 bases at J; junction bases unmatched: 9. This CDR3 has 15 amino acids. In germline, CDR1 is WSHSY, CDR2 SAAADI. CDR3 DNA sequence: TGCGCCAGCACGACAGGGGGCGGTGGTTTCGGGGAGCTGTTTTTT. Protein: CASTTGGGGFGELFF.

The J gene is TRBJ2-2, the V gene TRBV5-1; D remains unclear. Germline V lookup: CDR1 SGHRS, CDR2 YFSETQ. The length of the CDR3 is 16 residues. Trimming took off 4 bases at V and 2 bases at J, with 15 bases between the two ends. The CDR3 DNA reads TGCGCCAGCAGCACCGAGGTCGGGCATAACACCGGGGAGCTGTTTTTT. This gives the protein CASSTEVGHNTGELFF. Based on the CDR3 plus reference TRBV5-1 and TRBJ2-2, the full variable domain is KAGVTQTPRYLIKTRGQQVTLSCSPISGHRSVSWYQQTPGQGLQFLFEYFSETQRNKGNFPGRFSGRQFSNSRSEMNVSTLELGDSALYLCASSTEVGHNTGELFFGEGSRLTVL.

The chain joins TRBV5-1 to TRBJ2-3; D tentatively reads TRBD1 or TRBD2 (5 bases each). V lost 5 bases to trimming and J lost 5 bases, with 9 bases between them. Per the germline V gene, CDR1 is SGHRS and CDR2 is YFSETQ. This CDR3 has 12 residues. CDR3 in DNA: TGCGCCAGCAGGTTGAGGGGAGATACGCAGTATTTT. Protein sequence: CASRLRGDTQYF. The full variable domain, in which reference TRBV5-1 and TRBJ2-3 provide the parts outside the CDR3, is KAGVTQTPRYLIKTRGQQVTLSCSPISGHRSVSWYQQTPGQGLQFLFEYFSETQRNKGNFPGRFSGRQFSNSRSEMNVSTLELGDSALYLCASRLRGDTQYFGPGTRLTVL.

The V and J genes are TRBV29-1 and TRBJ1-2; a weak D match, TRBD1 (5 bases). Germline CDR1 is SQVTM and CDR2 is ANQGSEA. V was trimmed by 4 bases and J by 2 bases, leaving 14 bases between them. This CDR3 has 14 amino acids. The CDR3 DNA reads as TGCAGCGTTGGGGGGGGGTTTACCAACTATGGCTACACCTTC. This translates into CSVGGGFTNYGYTF. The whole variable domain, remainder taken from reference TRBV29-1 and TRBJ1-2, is SAVISQKPSRDICQRGTSLTIQCQVDSQVTMMFWYRQQPGQSLTLIATANQGSEATYESGFVIDKFPISRPNLTFSTLTVSNMSPEDSSIYLCSVGGGFTNYGYTFGSGTRLTVV.

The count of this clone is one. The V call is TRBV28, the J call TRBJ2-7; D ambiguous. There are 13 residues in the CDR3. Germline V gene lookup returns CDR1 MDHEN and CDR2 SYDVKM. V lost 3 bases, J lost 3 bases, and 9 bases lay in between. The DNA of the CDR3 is TGTGCCAGCAGTTTGTCTGAGGTCTACGAGCAGTACTTC. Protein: CASSLSEVYEQYF.

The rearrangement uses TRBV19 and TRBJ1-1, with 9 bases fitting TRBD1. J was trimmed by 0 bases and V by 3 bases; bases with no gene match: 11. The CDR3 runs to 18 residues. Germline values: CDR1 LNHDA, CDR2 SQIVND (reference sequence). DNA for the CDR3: TGTGCCAGTAGTATTCCAACAACCGGGACAGGGATGAACACTGAAGCTTTCTTT. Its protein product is CASSIPTTGTGMNTEAFF.

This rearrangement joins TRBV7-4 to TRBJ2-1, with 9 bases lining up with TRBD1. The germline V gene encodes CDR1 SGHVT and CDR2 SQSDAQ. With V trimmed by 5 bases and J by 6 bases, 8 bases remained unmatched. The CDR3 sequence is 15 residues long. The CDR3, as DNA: TGTGCCAGCAGCCTCCGGGACAGGGAAATCAATGAGCAGTTCTTC. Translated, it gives CASSLRDREINEQFF.

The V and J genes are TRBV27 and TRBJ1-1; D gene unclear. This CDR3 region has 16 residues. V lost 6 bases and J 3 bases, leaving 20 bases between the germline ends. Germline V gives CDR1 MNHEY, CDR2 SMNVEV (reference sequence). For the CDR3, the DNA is TGTGCCAGCAGCCTCGAAAGGACCAGTCGGGACACTGAAGCTTTCTTT. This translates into CASSLERTSRDTEAFF.

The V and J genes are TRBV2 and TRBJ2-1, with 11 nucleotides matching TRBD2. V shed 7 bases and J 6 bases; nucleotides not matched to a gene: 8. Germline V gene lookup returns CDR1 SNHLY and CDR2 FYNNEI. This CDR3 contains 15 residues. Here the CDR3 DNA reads TGTGCCAGCAAGATAGCGGGAGGGCCGGCCAATGAGCAGTTCTTC. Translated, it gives CASKIAGGPANEQFF.

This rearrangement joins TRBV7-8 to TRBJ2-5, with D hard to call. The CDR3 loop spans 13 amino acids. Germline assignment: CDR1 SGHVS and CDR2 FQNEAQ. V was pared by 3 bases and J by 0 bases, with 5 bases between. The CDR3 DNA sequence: TGTGCCAGCAGCTTCGGAAACCAAGAGACCCAGTACTTC. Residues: CASSFGNQETQYF.

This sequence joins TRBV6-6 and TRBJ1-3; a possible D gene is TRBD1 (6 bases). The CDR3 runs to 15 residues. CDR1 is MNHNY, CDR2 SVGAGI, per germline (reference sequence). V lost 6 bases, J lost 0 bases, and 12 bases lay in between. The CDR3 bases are TGTGCCAGCAGGGGACATACTGGCTCTGGAAACACCATATATTTT. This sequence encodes CASRGHTGSGNTIYF.

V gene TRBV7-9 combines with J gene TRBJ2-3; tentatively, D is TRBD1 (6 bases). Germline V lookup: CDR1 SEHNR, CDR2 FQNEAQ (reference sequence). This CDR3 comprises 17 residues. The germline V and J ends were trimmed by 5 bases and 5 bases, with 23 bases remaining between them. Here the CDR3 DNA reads TGTGCCAGCAGCCCGCTAAAACAGGGTTTTGGACGAGATACGCAGTATTTT. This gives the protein CASSPLKQGFGRDTQYF.

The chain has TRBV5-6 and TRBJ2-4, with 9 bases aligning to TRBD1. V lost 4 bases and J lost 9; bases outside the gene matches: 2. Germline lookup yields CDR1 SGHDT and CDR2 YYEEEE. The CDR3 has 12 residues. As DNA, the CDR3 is TGTGCCAGCAGCGCGACAGGGGGCATTCAGTACTTC. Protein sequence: CASSATGGIQYF.

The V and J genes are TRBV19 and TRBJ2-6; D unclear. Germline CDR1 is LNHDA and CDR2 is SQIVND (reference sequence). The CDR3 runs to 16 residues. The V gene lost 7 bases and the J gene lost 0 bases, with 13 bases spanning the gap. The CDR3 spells CASNPDGYSGANVLTF. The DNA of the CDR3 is TGTGCCAGTAACCCGGACGGATACTCTGGGGCCAACGTCCTGACTTTC.

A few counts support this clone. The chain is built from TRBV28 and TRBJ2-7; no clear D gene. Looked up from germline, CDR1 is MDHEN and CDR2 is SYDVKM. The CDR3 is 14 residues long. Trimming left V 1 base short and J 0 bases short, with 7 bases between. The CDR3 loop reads CASSLFPGSYEQYF. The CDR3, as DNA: TGTGCCAGCAGTTTATTCCCTGGCTCCTACGAGCAGTACTTC. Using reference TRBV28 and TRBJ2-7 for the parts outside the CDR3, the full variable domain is DVKVTQSSRYLVKRTGEKVFLECVQDMDHENMFWYRQDPGLGLRLIYFSYDVKMKEKGDIPEGYSVSREKKERFSLILESASTNQTSMYLCASSLFPGSYEQYFGPGTRLTVT.

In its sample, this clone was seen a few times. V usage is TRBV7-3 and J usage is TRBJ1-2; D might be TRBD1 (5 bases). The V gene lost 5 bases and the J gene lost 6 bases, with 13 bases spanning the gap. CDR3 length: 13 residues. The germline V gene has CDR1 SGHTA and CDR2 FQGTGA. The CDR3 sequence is CASSRIQGDGYTF. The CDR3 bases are TGTGCCAGCAGCCGAATTCAGGGTGATGGCTACACCTTC.

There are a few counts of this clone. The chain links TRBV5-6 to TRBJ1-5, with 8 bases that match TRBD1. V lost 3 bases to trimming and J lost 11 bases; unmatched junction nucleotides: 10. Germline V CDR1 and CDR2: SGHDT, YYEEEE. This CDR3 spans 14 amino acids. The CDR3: CASSSWTGTVAQHF. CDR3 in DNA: TGTGCCAGCAGCTCATGGACAGGGACTGTGGCCCAGCATTTT.

CDR3: CASSPSADTQYF. The CDR3 bases are TGTGCCAGCAGCCCAAGTGCAGATACGCAGTATTTT. The chain combines TRBV11-2 with TRBJ2-3; unclear D gene. This CDR3 is built from 12 residues. Trimming cost V 5 bases and J 4 bases, with 7 bases left between them. Germline loops: CDR1 SGHAT, CDR2 FQNNGV.

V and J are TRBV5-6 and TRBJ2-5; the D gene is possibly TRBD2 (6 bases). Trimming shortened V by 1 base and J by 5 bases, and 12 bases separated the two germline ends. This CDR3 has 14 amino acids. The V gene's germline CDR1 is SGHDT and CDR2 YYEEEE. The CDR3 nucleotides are TGTGCCAGCAGCTTGTCGGGGGTGCTGGAGACCCAGTACTTC. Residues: CASSLSGVLETQYF.

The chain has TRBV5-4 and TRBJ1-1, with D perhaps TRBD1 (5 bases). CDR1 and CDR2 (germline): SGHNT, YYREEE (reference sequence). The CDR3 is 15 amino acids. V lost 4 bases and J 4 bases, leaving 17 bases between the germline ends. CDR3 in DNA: TGTGCCAGCAGCGTGGGTCAGAGGGGAGGCACTGAAGCTTTCTTT. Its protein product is CASSVGQRGGTEAFF.

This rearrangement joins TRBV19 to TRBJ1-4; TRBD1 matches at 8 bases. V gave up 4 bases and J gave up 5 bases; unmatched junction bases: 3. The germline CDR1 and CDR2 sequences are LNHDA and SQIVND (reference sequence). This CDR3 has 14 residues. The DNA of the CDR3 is TGTGCCAGTAGTAGGACAGGGACGAATGAAAAACTGTTTTTT. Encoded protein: CASSRTGTNEKLFF.

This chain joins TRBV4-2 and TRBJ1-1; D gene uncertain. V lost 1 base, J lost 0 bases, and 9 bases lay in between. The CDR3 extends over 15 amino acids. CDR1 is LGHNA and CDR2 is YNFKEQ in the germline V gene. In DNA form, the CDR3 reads TGTGCCAGCAGCCAAGTCGACCTTTTGAACACTGAAGCTTTCTTT. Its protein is CASSQVDLLNTEAFF.